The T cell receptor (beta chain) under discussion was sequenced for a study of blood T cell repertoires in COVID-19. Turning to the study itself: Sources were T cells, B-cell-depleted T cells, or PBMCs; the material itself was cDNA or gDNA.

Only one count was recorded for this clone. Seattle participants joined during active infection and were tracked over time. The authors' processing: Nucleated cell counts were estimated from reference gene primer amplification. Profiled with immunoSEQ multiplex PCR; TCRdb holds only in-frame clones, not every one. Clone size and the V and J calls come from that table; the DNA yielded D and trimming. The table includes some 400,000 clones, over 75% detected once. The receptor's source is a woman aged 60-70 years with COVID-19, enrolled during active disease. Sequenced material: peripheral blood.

In DNA, the CDR3 is TGTGCCAGCAGCCAGGGGGCTAAAGGCACAGATACGCAGTATTTT. This codes for CASSQGAKGTDTQYF. The rearrangement joins TRBV7-6 to TRBJ2-3; 8 nucleotides align to TRBD1. Germline-derived CDR1 and CDR2 are SGHVS and FNYEAQ. V lost 5 bases, J lost 1 base, and 5 bases stayed unmatched. The length of the CDR3 is 15 residues.